What follows describes a single TCR beta chain. What it binds is unknown. The data derive from a study of T cells expressing NK-cell markers. Findings of the study overall: Whether expanded NKG2C-expressing T cell clones recognize HCMV is unknown.

Germline assignment: CDR1 MNHNS and CDR2 SASEGT. The length of the CDR3 is 14 residues. TCRdb reprocessed the 5' RACE reads, with one entry per CDR3 protein and no DNA. The table lists some 410,000 distinct CDR3 sequences. The chain is built from TRBV6-1 and TRBJ1-2; TCRdb outputs TRBD1, but without DNA this stays unchecked. The sequenced sample consisted of blood T cells: a sorted CD56 or NKG2C T cell subset, CD4+ or CD8+ T cells, or bulk PBMC T cells (not recorded which). This receptor was identified in a woman aged 18-70 years in good health. CDR3 in amino acids: CASSHIQGNYGYTF.